The TCR beta chain under discussion was sequenced for a study of cytomegalovirus exposure and HLA in healthy donors. Germline V gene sequence: CDR1 MNHEY, CDR2 SMNVEV (reference sequence). CDR3 size: 15 residues. V shed 4 bases and J shed 1 base, with 13 bases lying between them. Clones were read by immunoSEQ multiplex PCR, and TCRdb kept only the in-frame ones, dropping some. The data hold around 50,000 clones, with about 93% observed a single time. About this clone itself: Its specificity is unknown.

Findings of the study overall: According to a subsequent analysis, TCR clusters identified in the first cohort showed a tendency to co-occur across the approximately 120 validation repertoires. Using the classifier, cytomegalovirus status was reportedly diagnosed with high specificity and sensitivity.

The TCR sequence derives from a woman aged 18-35 years in good health and CMV-seropositive. The sample consisted of PBMCs. V is TRBV27 and J is TRBJ1-1, with TRBD1 as a possible D gene (5 bases). For the CDR3, the DNA is TGTGCCAGCAGTTACCTTGGGGCACAGAACACTGAAGCTTTCTTT. Translating gives CASSYLGAQNTEAFF.